One and the same sample provided the 27 T cell receptor beta chains below, sequenced in a study of cytomegalovirus exposure and HLA in healthy donors. In the PCR, 60 Vbeta and 13 Jbeta primers were used. Generated by immunoSEQ multiplex PCR, the TCRdb table keeps only in-frame clones and is missing some. The sample records about 160,000 clones, around four fifths being singletons. The sequenced sample was PBMCs. These receptors were collected from a woman aged 25 to 39 in good health and CMV-seronegative.

Only a few counts were recorded for this clone. The chain joins TRBV10-3 to TRBJ1-1; 8 bases are a match to TRBD1. The CDR3 consists of 16 residues. Germline V gene data show CDR1 as ENHRY and CDR2 as SYGVKD. Trimming at V came to 0 bases and at J to 0 bases, leaving 3 bases not matched to a gene. As DNA, the CDR3 is TGTGCCATCAGTGAGTCTTGGACAGGGATGAACACTGAAGCTTTCTTT. Translating it yields CAISESWTGMNTEAFF.

The V and J genes are TRBV19 and TRBJ1-5; D remains ambiguous. The CDR3 spans 13 residues. The germline V gene has CDR1 LNHDA and CDR2 SQIVND (reference sequence). The ends were cut back, 6 bases at V and 3 bases at J, with 9 bases in the middle. CDR3 region: CASSIRDNQPQHF. Here the CDR3 DNA reads TGTGCCAGTAGCATCCGGGACAATCAGCCCCAGCATTTT.

V usage is TRBV7-9 and J usage is TRBJ2-2, with 11 nucleotides matching TRBD2. This CDR3 spans 18 amino acids. V shed 1 base, J shed 4 bases, and the junction held 8 bases outside the gene matches. Germline V gene sequence: CDR1 SEHNR, CDR2 FQNEAQ (reference sequence). The CDR3 DNA sequence: TGTGCCAGCAGCTTAGTCCGACTAGCGGGGCGGGGCACCGGGGAGCTGTTTTTT. It specifies CASSLVRLAGRGTGELFF.

The chain couples TRBV7-3 to TRBJ2-1; unclear D gene. CDR1 and CDR2 from the germline V gene are SGHTA and FQGTGA. The germline V and J ends were trimmed by 1 base and 8 bases, with 15 bases remaining between them. This CDR3 spans 15 amino acids. Here the CDR3 reads CASSLRDSTVDEQFF. The CDR3 coding sequence is TGTGCCAGCAGCTTAAGAGACTCTACCGTCGATGAGCAGTTCTTC.

This clone has at least ten counts. For the CDR3, the DNA is TGTGCCAGCAGCTTAACAAGTCAGGGTAATCCCCAAGCTTTCTTT. Translating it yields CASSLTSQGNPQAFF. The V gene is TRBV11-2, the J gene TRBJ1-1; D is perhaps TRBD1 (5 bases). Germline V gene sequence: CDR1 SGHAT, CDR2 FQNNGV. This CDR3 comprises 15 residues. V dropped 2 bases and J dropped 9 bases, with 19 bases sitting between them.

This clone was counted once. This chain joins TRBV2 and TRBJ2-1; the D gene is possibly TRBD1 (6 bases). Germline V CDR1 and CDR2: SNHLY, FYNNEI. This CDR3 is built from 15 residues. Trimming stripped 3 bases from V and 2 bases from J, with 11 bases between. In nucleotides, the CDR3 is TGTGCCAGCAGTGATTTAGGGGGTGCCTACAATGAGCAGTTCTTC. Amino acids: CASSDLGGAYNEQFF.

V is TRBV2 and J is TRBJ2-1; no firm D call. Germline V CDR1 and CDR2: SNHLY, FYNNEI. This CDR3 is built from 15 residues. Trimming removed 4 bases from V and 4 bases from J, with 14 bases in between. The CDR3 nucleotides are TGTGCCAGCAGTGTCCGCCCGACACCTTACAATGAGCAGTTCTTC. It translates to CASSVRPTPYNEQFF.

V usage is TRBV2 and J usage is TRBJ2-5; TRBD1 agrees at 8 bases. The germline V gene encodes CDR1 SNHLY and CDR2 FYNNEI. This CDR3 comprises 14 residues. Trimming cost V 7 bases and J 5 bases; bases outside gene matches: 9. The CDR3 DNA sequence: TGTGCCAGCAAGAAGGACAGGGTCGGCGAGACCCAGTACTTC. Translating it yields CASKKDRVGETQYF.

A few counts support this clone. The chain couples TRBV10-2 to TRBJ2-3; D remains unclear. Germline V gene lookup returns CDR1 WSHSY and CDR2 SAAADI. The V end was cut by 2 bases, the J end by 12 bases, with 12 bases between. The CDR3 covers 12 residues. CDR3 bases: TGCGCCAGCAGTGAGCACTCTCCGCGCCAGTATTTT. This encodes CASSEHSPRQYF.

The V gene is TRBV6-1, the J gene TRBJ2-5; 11 bases match TRBD2. CDR1 MNHNS and CDR2 SASEGT come from the germline V gene. The trim removed 7 bases at V and 3 bases at J, leaving 7 bases unmatched. The CDR3 totals 15 residues. The CDR3 loop is CASTPLGLAEETQYF. CDR3 DNA sequence: TGTGCCAGCACCCCTTTGGGACTAGCGGAAGAGACCCAGTACTTC.

The chain recombines TRBV19 with TRBJ2-2; D might be TRBD2 (6 bases). Germline CDR1 and CDR2: LNHDA and SQIVND (reference sequence). V lost 7 bases to trimming and J lost 1 base, with 13 bases between them. The CDR3 loop spans 15 amino acids. In DNA, the CDR3 is TGTGCCAGTATAGAGGAGGGGCGGAACACCGGGGAGCTGTTTTTT. It yields the protein CASIEEGRNTGELFF.

The rearrangement links TRBV5-8 to TRBJ1-3; TRBD1 matches 7 bases. Germline assignment: CDR1 SGHTS and CDR2 YDEGEE. The CDR3 is 15 amino acids. Trimming removed 4 bases from V and 1 base from J; junction bases left unmatched: 5. CDR3 sequence (DNA): TGTGCCAGCAGCCGGGGACAGCATTCTGGAAACACCATATATTTT. Protein product: CASSRGQHSGNTIYF.

The chain couples TRBV19 to TRBJ2-7; a possible D gene is TRBD2 (6 bases). V lost 5 bases to trimming and J lost 2 bases, with 7 bases between them. This CDR3 spans 12 amino acids. The germline gives CDR1 LNHDA, CDR2 SQIVND (reference sequence). The CDR3 sequence: CASSSGAYEQYF. The CDR3 nucleotides read TGTGCCAGTAGTTCGGGGGCCTACGAGCAGTACTTC.

As DNA, the CDR3 is TGTGCCACAGGACAAACAGGGGGCAATCAGCCCCAGCATTTT. This gives the protein CATGQTGGNQPQHF. The rearrangement uses TRBV10-3 and TRBJ1-5; 7 nucleotides line up with TRBD1. The CDR3 is 14 amino acids. CDR1 and CDR2 from the germline V gene are ENHRY and SYGVKD. The J segment lost 2 bases and the V segment lost 10 bases, leaving 8 bases of the junction unmatched.

This clone was counted between two and nine times. This chain connects TRBV20-1 to TRBJ1-2; no definite D call. V lost 6 bases and J 7 bases, leaving 6 bases between the germline ends. There are 9 residues in the CDR3. Germline V gene data show CDR1 as DFQATT and CDR2 as SNEGSKA (reference sequence). As DNA, the CDR3 is TGCAGTGCGGGGAGTGGCTACACCTTC. This translates into CSAGSGYTF.

The chain uses TRBV7-6 and TRBJ2-1, with 7 bases matching TRBD2. CDR1 and CDR2 (germline): SGHVS, FNYEAQ. V dropped 6 bases and J dropped 3; count of bases not matched to a gene: 11. This CDR3 has 16 residues. The CDR3 reads CASSSTRGDLYNEQFF. In DNA form, the CDR3 reads TGTGCCAGCAGTTCTACCCGGGGGGACCTCTACAATGAGCAGTTCTTC. The variable domain in full, with the rest retrieved from reference TRBV7-6 and TRBJ2-1, is GAGVSQSPRYKVTKRGQDVALRCDPISGHVSLYWYRQALGQGPEFLTYFNYEAQQDKSGLPNDRFSAERPEGSISTLTIQRTEQRDSAMYRCASSSTRGDLYNEQFFGPGTRLTVL.

V gene TRBV5-1 combines with J gene TRBJ1-1, with D maybe TRBD1 (5 bases). This CDR3 has 13 amino acids. The ends were cut back, 4 bases at V and 6 bases at J, with 13 bases in the middle. CDR1 and CDR2 (germline): SGHRS, YFSETQ. The CDR3: CASSVQGGAEAFF. The CDR3 DNA is TGCGCCAGCAGCGTGCAGGGAGGGGCTGAAGCTTTCTTT.

The gene calls are TRBV7-3 and TRBJ1-1; D possibly corresponds to TRBD1 (6 bases). V was pared by 5 bases and J by 6 bases, with 19 bases between. CDR3 length equals 15 residues. Germline V gene lookup returns CDR1 SGHTA and CDR2 FQGTGA. The CDR3, as DNA: TGTGCCAGCAGCCCGCGGGGGGCCTGGGAGGCTGAAGCTTTCTTT. It encodes CASSPRGAWEAEAFF.

The V gene is TRBV7-3, the J gene TRBJ1-3, with 8 bases identical to TRBD1. Trimming removed 5 bases from V and 2 bases from J; junction bases left unmatched: 2. Germline CDR1 is SGHTA and CDR2 is FQGTGA. This CDR3 comprises 14 residues. The CDR3 protein is CASSPRGPGNTIYF. The CDR3, as DNA: TGTGCCAGCAGCCCCAGGGGGCCTGGAAACACCATATATTTT.

This chain connects TRBV30 to TRBJ1-5; TRBD1 might be the D (5 bases). CDR3 length: 16 amino acids. From germline, CDR1 is GTSNPN and CDR2 SVGIG (reference sequence). V gave up 7 bases and J gave up 2 bases, with 21 bases separating them. The CDR3: CALTPPGVSGNQPQHF. The CDR3 DNA is TGTGCCTTGACCCCTCCGGGGGTATCGGGCAATCAGCCCCAGCATTTT.

This chain uses TRBV7-2 with TRBJ1-1, with D possibly matching TRBD1 (6 bases). This CDR3 region has 15 residues. V was clipped by 4 bases and J by 8 bases, with 20 bases between them. CDR1 is SGHTA, CDR2 FQGNSA, per germline. The CDR3 protein is CASSSQQGFWTEAFF. DNA of the CDR3: TGTGCCAGCAGCTCTCAACAGGGCTTCTGGACCGAAGCTTTCTTT.

This chain links TRBV7-9 with TRBJ1-2, with a weak D call TRBD1 (5 bases). The germline CDR1 and CDR2 sequences are SEHNR and FQNEAQ (reference sequence). This CDR3 comprises 11 residues. V shed 0 bases and J shed 14 bases, with 10 bases lying between them. The CDR3 DNA is TGTGCCAGCAGCTTAGCTGGACACCCTACCTTC. It yields the protein CASSLAGHPTF.

This clone has just one count. This sequence joins TRBV10-3 and TRBJ1-4; tentative D call: TRBD1 (5 bases). CDR3 length: 13 residues. V shed 2 bases and J shed 8 bases, with 9 bases lying between them. Germline V gene lookup returns CDR1 ENHRY and CDR2 SYGVKD. The chain's CDR3 is CAISETGGEKLFF. CDR3 in DNA: TGTGCCATCAGTGAGACAGGAGGGGAAAAACTGTTTTTT.

The chain carries TRBV2 and TRBJ2-2; a possible D gene is TRBD1 (10 bases). V lost 7 bases to trimming and J lost 8 bases, with 26 bases between them. CDR1 and CDR2 (germline): SNHLY, FYNNEI. The CDR3 covers 17 residues. The CDR3: CASTQRGDRGSSGELFF. The CDR3 coding sequence is TGTGCCAGCACCCAGCGGGGGGACAGGGGATCTTCGGGGGAGCTGTTTTTT.

The chain is built from TRBV6-1 and TRBJ1-6, with D possibly being TRBD1 (5 bases). The length of the CDR3 is 14 residues. The germline gives CDR1 MNHNS, CDR2 SASEGT. The V and J ends lost 4 bases and 13 bases respectively, with 17 bases between them. The CDR3 nucleotides are TGTGCCAGCAGTGTCGACAGCTATCGTCCGCCCCTCCACTTT. It yields the protein CASSVDSYRPPLHF.

The chain carries TRBV7-2 and TRBJ1-6; D possibly corresponds to TRBD1 (5 bases). This CDR3 has 15 residues. From germline, CDR1 is SGHTA and CDR2 FQGNSA. Trimming stripped 1 base from V and 7 bases from J, with 11 bases between. In DNA form, the CDR3 reads TGTGCCAGCAGCTTAGGACAGCTAAGAAATTCACCCCTCCACTTT. Translation gives CASSLGQLRNSPLHF.

The chain joins TRBV29-1 to TRBJ1-2; 8 nucleotides line up with TRBD1. J lost 5 bases, V lost 8 bases, and 4 bases had no gene match. The CDR3 is made up of 11 amino acids. Germline values: CDR1 SQVTM, CDR2 ANQGSEA. CDR3 DNA: TGCAGCTCTACAGGGGGTTATGGCTACACCTTC. Amino acids: CSSTGGYGYTF. Together with reference TRBV29-1 and TRBJ1-2, the CDR3 gives the full variable domain: SAVISQKPSRDICQRGTSLTIQCQVDSQVTMMFWYRQQPGQSLTLIATANQGSEATYESGFVIDKFPISRPNLTFSTLTVSNMSPEDSSIYLCSSTGGYGYTFGSGTRLTVV.